This T cell receptor beta chain was recorded in a study of blood T cell repertoires in COVID-19. The CDR3 length is 13 residues. V lost 6 bases, J lost 6 bases, and 8 bases stayed unmatched. The germline V gene encodes CDR1 SGHRS and CDR2 YFSETQ. Repertoires were generated with immunoSEQ multiplex PCR, while TCRdb's copy carries only in-frame clones and drops some. The data contain approximately 270,000 clones, 85% to 90% of them singletons. Grouping used clinical history reported by participants in a survey and questionnaire. What the recovered Cohort 3 donors had was two negative PCRs, clearance, or symptom resolution.

This clonotype originated in a man aged 40-49 years who had recovered from COVID-19. The gene calls are TRBV5-1 and TRBJ1-1, with 7 nucleotides matching TRBD1. The sample comprised PBMCs or T cells enriched from blood (not recorded which). CDR3 nucleotide sequence: TGCGCCAGCACAGACAGGGTCGGGGCTGAAGCTTTCTTT. Translated, it gives CASTDRVGAEAFF.